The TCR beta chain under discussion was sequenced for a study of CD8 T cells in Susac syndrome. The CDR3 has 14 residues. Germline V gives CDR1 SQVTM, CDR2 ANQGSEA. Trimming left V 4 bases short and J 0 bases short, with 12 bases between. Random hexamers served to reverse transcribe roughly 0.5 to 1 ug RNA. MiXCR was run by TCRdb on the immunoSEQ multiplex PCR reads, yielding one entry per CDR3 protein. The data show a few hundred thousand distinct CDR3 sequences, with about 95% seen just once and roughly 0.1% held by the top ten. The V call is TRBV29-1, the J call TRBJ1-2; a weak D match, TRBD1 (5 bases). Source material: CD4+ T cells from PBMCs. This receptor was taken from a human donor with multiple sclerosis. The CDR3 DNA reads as TGCAGCGTTGTGGATCGGGGGGCTAACTATGGCTACACCTTC. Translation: CSVVDRGANYGYTF.